A single T cell receptor beta chain is shown here with its context. Its antigen is undetermined. The data belong to a study of cytomegalovirus exposure and HLA in healthy donors. Study-wide points: Rare sequences made up most TCRs, while some public TCRs were found in many donors. Per published accounts, TCR beta sequences correctly predicted the HLA-A and HLA-B alleles of most subjects. By HLA locus, TCR association rates varied in a later analysis, with DRB1 showing the most and HLA-C the fewest. Later work showed greater clonal expansion in HLA-associated TCR beta chains than in equally common others.

PCR amplification relied on 60 Vbeta primers (plus 13 Jbeta primers). Assay used: immunoSEQ multiplex PCR; TCRdb lists only in-frame clones, some missing. Of 120,000 or so clones listed, about 74% are singletons. The trim removed 4 bases at V and 5 bases at J, leaving 7 bases unmatched. The CDR3 covers 15 residues. The germline V gene has CDR1 SGHAT and CDR2 FQNNGV. Sequencing was performed on PBMCs. The source of this sequence is a man between 25 and 39 years old in good health and CMV-seronegative. V and J are TRBV11-2 and TRBJ2-5; TRBD2 matches 10 bases. The CDR3 spells CASSSSGGAGETQYF. For the CDR3, the DNA is TGTGCCAGCAGCTCCAGCGGGGGGGCCGGGGAGACCCAGTACTTC.